This TCR beta chain was sequenced for a study of control samples from healthy donors and cancer patients. Clones were read by immunoSEQ multiplex PCR, and TCRdb kept only the in-frame ones, dropping some. The profile shows about 120,000 clones, 85% to 95% of them singletons. This CDR3 comprises 14 residues. Germline loops: CDR1 SGHDN, CDR2 FVKESK. Between the trimmed V and J ends, which lost 0 bases and 3 bases, there was a span of 9 bases. The sequenced sample was PBMCs. The chain uses TRBV14 and TRBJ2-7; weak D call: TRBD2 (5 bases). The receptor's source is an elderly man with head and neck cancer. The CDR3 DNA follows: TGTGCCAGCAGCCAAGATCTCGGGGACTACGAGCAGTACTTC. This sequence encodes CASSQDLGDYEQYF.